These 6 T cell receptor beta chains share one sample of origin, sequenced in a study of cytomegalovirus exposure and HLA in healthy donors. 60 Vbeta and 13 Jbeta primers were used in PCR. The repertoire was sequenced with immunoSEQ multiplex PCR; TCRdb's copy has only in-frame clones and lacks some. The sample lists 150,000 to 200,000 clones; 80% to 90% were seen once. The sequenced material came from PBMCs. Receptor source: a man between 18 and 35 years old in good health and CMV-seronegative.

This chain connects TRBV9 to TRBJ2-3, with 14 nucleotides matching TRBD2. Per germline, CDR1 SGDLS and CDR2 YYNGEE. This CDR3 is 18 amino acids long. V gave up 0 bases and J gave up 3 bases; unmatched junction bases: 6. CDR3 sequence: CASSVGLAGGRRTDTQYF. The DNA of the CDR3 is TGTGCCAGCAGCGTAGGACTAGCGGGAGGGCGCAGGACAGATACGCAGTATTTT. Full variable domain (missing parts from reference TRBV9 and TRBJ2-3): DSGVTQTPKHLITATGQRVTLRCSPRSGDLSVYWYQQSLDQGLQFLIQYYNGEERAKGNILERFSAQQFPDLHSELNLSSLELGDSALYFCASSVGLAGGRRTDTQYFGPGTRLTVL.

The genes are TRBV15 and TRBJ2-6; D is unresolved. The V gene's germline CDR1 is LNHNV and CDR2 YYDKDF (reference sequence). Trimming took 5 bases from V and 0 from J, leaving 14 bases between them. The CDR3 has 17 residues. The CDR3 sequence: CATSRYFEFSGANVLTF. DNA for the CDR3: TGTGCCACCAGCCGATACTTCGAATTCTCTGGGGCCAACGTCCTGACTTTC. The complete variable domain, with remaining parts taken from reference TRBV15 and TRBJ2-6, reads DAMVIQNPRYQVTQFGKPVTLSCSQTLNHNVMYWYQQKSSQAPKLLFHYYDKDFNNEADTPDNFQSRRPNTSFCFLDIRSPGLGDTAMYLCATSRYFEFSGANVLTFGAGSRLTVL.

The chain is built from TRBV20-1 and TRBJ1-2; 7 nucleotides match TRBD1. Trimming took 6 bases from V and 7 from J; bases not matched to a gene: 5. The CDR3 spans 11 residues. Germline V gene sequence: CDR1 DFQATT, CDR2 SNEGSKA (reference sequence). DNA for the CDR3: TGCAGTGCCTTCACAGGGGCTGGCTACACCTTC. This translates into CSAFTGAGYTF.

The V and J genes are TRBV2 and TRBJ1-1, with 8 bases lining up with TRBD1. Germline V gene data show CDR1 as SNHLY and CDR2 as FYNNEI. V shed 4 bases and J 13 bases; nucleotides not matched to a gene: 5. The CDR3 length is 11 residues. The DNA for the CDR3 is TGTGCCAGCAGTGCGGACAGGGTGGGTTTCTTT. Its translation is CASSADRVGFF.

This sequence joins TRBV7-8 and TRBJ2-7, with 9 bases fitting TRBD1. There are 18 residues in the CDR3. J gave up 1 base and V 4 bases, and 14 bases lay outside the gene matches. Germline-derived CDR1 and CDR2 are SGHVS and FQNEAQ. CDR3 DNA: TGTGCCAGCAGCTCCTCAGGATGGACAGGGGTGAAATCCTACGAGCAGTACTTC. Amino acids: CASSSSGWTGVKSYEQYF.

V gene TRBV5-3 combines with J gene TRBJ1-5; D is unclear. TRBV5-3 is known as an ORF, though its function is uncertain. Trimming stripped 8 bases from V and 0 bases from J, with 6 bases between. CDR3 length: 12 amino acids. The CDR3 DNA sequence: TGTGCCAGCCCAAATAGCAATCAGCCCCAGCATTTT. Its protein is CASPNSNQPQHF.